Sequencing of this T cell receptor (beta chain) was carried out in a study of shared clonotypes between healthy human individuals. Study-wide background: Participating donors consisted of a couple of women and a few men aged 18 to 49. Study results and limitations: At large depth, rarefaction still showed sorted-subset sequencing to be incomplete.

The CDR3 has 16 residues. With 6 bases removed from V and 1 base from J, the gap between germline ends came to 19 bases. In germline, CDR1 is MDHEN, CDR2 SYDVKM. In the case of this clone: The antigen is not known.

Repertoires were generated with immunoSEQ multiplex PCR, while TCRdb's copy carries only in-frame clones and drops some. The sample holds about 1 million clones, approximately 72% seen once. This TCR was sampled from a man aged 18 to 30 in good health. V gene TRBV28 combines with J gene TRBJ2-7; weak D call: TRBD1 (5 bases). Material: memory CD4+ T cells sorted from blood. Noted subset: CD45RA-negative fraction. CDR3 region: CASSLPPAGLSYEQYF. CDR3 in DNA: TGTGCCAGCAGCCTACCCCCGGCAGGGCTATCCTACGAGCAGTACTTC.